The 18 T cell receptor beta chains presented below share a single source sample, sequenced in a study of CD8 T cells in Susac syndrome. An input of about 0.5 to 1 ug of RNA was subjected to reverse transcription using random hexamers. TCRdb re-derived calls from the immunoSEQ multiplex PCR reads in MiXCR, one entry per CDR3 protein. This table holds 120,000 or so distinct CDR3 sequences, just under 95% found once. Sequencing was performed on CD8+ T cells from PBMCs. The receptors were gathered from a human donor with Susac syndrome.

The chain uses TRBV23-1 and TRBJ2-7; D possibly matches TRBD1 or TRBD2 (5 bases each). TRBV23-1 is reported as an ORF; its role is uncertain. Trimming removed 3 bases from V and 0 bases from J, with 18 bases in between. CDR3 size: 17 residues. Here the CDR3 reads CASSQSGPRGFSYEQYF. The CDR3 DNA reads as TGCGCCAGCAGTCAGTCAGGGCCTCGAGGGTTCTCCTACGAGCAGTACTTC.

CDR3: CSARVPAYNSPLHF. The CDR3 nucleotides read TGCAGTGCTAGAGTGCCAGCCTATAATTCACCCCTCCACTTT. The genes are TRBV20-1 and TRBJ1-6, with D unresolved. V shed 1 base and J shed 2 bases, with 6 bases lying between them. The CDR3 runs 14 residues. CDR1 is DFQATT, CDR2 SNEGSKA, per germline (reference sequence).

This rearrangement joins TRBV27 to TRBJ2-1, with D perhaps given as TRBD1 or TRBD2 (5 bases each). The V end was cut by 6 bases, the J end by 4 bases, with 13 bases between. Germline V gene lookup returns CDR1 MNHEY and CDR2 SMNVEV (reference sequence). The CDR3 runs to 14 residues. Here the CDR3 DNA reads TGTGCCAGCAGCTCTCGGGGACGATACAATGAGCAGTTCTTC. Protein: CASSSRGRYNEQFF.

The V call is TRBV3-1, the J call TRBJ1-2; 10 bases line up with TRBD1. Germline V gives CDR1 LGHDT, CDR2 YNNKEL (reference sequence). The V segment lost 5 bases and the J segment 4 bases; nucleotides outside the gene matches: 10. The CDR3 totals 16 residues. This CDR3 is CASSLGTGEVAYGYTF. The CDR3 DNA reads TGTGCCAGCAGCTTGGGGACAGGGGAGGTAGCCTATGGCTACACCTTC.

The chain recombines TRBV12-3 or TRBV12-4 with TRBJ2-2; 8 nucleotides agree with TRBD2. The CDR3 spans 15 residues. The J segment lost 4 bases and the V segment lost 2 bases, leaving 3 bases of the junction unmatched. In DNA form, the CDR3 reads TGTGCCAGCAGTTTAACGGGGGGGCTCACCGGGGAGCTGTTTTTT. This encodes CASSLTGGLTGELFF.

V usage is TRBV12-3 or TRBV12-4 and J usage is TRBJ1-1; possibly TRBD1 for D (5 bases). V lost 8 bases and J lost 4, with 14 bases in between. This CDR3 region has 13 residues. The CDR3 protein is CASGPGLGTEAFF. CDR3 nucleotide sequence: TGTGCCAGCGGTCCAGGGTTGGGCACTGAAGCTTTCTTT.

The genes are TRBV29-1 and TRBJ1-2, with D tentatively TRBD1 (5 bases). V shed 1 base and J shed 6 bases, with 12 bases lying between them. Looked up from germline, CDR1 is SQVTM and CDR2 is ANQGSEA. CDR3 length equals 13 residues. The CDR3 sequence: CSVEGAGRDGYTF. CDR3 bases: TGCAGCGTTGAAGGGGCAGGGCGGGATGGCTACACCTTC.

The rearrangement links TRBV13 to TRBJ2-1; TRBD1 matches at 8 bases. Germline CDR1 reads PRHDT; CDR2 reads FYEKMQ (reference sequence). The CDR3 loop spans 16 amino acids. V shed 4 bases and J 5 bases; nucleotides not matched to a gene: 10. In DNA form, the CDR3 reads TGTGCCAGCAGCTCCACTGACAGGGGAGACCACAATGAGCAGTTCTTC. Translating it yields CASSSTDRGDHNEQFF. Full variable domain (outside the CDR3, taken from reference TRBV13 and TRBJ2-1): AAGVIQSPRHLIKEKRETATLKCYPIPRHDTVYWYQQGPGQDPQFLISFYEKMQSDKGSIPDRFSAQQFSDYHSELNMSSLELGDSALYFCASSSTDRGDHNEQFFGPGTRLTVL.

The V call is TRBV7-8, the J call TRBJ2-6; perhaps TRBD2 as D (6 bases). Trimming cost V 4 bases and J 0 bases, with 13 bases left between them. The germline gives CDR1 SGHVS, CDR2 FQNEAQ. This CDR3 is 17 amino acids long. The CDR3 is CASSSRDWGSGANVLTF. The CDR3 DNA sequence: TGTGCCAGCAGCTCCCGGGACTGGGGCTCTGGGGCCAACGTCCTGACTTTC.

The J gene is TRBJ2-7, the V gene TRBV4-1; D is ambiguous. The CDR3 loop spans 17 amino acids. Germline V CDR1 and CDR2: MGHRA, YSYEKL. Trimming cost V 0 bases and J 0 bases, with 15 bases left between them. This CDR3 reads CASSQELSQVHSYEQYF. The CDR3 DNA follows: TGCGCCAGCAGCCAAGAGCTAAGTCAGGTTCACTCCTACGAGCAGTACTTC.

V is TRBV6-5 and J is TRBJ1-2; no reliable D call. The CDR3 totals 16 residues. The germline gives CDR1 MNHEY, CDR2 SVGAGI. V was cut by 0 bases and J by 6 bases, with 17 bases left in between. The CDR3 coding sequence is TGTGCCAGCAGTTACTCGACGGGCAGAGCCCCTCATGGCTACACCTTC. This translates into CASSYSTGRAPHGYTF.

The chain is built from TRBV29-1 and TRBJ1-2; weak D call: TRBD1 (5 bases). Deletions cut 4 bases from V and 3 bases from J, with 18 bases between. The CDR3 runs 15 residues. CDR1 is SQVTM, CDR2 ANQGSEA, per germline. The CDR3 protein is CSVGPAGLPDYGYTF. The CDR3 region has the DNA TGCAGCGTTGGCCCCGCGGGACTTCCCGACTATGGCTACACCTTC.

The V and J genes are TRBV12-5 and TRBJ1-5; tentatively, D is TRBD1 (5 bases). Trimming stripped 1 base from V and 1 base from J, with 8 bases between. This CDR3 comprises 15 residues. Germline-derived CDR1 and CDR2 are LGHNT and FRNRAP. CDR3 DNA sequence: TGTGCTAGTGGTTTGGGAACAGGAAGCAATCAGCCCCAGCATTTT. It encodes CASGLGTGSNQPQHF.

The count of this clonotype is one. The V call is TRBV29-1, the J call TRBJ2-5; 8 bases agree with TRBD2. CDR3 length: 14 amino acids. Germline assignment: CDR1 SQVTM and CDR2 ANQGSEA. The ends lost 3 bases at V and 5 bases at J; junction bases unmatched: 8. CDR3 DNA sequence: TGCAGCGTTGATCGGGAGGGAGTTGGGGAGACCCAGTACTTC. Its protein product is CSVDREGVGETQYF. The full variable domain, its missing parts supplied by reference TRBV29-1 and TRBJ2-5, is SAVISQKPSRDICQRGTSLTIQCQVDSQVTMMFWYRQQPGQSLTLIATANQGSEATYESGFVIDKFPISRPNLTFSTLTVSNMSPEDSSIYLCSVDREGVGETQYFGPGTRLLVL.

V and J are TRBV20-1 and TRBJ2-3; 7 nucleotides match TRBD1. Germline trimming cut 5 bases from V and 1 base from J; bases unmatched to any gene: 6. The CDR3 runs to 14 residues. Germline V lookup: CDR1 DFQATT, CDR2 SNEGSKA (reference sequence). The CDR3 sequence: CSAETGVGTDTQYF. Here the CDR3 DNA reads TGCAGTGCTGAAACAGGGGTTGGCACAGATACGCAGTATTTT.

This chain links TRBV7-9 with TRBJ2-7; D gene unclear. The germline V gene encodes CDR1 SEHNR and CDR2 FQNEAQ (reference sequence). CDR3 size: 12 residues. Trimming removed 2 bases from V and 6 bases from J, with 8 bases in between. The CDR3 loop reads CASSLSVREQYF. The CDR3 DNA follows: TGTGCCAGCAGCTTATCGGTCCGCGAGCAGTACTTC.

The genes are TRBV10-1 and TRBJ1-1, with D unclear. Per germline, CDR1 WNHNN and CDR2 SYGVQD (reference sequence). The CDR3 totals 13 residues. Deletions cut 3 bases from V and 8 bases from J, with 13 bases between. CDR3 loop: CASSDSTGTEAFF. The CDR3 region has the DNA TGCGCCAGCAGTGATTCGACGGGCACCGAAGCTTTCTTT.

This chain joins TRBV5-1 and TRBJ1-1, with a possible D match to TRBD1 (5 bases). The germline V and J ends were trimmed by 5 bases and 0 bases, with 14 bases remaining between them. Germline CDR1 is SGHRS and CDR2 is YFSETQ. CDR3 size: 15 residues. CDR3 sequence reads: CASSPYQGMNTEAFF. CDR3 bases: TGCGCCAGCAGTCCCTATCAGGGCATGAACACTGAAGCTTTCTTT.